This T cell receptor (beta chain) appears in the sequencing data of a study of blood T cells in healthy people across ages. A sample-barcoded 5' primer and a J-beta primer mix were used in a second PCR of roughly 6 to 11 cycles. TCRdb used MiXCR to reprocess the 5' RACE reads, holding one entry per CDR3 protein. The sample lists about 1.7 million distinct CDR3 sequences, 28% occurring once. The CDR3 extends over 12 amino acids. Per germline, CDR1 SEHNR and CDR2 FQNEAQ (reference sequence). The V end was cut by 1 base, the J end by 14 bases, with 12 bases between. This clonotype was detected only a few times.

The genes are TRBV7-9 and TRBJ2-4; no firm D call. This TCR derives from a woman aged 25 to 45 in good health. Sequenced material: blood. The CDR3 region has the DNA TGTGCCAGCAGCTTAGGTGTCCCACTGGAGTACTTC. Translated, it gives CASSLGVPLEYF.